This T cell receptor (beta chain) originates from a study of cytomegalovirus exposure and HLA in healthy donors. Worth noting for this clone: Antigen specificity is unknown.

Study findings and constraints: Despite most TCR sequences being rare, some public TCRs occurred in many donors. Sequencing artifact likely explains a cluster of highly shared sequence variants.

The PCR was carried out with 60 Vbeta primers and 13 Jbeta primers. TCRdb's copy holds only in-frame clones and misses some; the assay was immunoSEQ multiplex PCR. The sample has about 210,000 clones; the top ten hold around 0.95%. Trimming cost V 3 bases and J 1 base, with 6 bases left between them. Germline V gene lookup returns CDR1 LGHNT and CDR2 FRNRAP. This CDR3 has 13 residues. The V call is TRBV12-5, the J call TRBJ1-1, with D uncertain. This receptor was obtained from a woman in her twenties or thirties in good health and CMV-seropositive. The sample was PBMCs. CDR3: CASGFQENTEAFF. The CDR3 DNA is TGTGCTAGTGGTTTCCAGGAGAACACTGAAGCTTTCTTT.